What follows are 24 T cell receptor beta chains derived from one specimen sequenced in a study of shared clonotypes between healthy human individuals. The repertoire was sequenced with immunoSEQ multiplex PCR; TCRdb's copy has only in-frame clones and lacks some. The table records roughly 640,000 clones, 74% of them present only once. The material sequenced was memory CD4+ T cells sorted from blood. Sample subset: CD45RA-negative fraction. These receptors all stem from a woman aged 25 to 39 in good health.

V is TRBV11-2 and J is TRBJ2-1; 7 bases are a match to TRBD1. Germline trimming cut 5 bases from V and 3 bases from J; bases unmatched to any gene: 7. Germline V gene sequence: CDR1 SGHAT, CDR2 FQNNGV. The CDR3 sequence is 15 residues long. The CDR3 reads CASSPGTALYNEQFF. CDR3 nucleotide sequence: TGTGCCAGCAGCCCCGGGACAGCCCTCTACAATGAGCAGTTCTTC.

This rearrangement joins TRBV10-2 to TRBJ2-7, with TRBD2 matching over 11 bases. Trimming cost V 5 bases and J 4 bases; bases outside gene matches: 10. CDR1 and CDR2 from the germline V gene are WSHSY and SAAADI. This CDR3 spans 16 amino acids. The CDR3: CASSSGTSGSGYEQYF. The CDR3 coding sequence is TGCGCCAGCAGTAGCGGGACTAGCGGTTCCGGGTACGAGCAGTACTTC.

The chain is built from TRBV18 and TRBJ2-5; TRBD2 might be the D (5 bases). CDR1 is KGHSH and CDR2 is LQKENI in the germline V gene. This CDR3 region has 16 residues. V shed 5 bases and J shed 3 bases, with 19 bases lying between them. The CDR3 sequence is CASSDGGGTPKETQYF. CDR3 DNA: TGTGCCAGCTCAGATGGAGGCGGTACACCGAAAGAGACCCAGTACTTC. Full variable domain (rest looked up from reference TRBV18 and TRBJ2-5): NAGVMQNPRHLVRRRGQEARLRCSPMKGHSHVYWYRQLPEEGLKFMVYLQKENIIDESGMPKERFSAEFPKEGPSILRIQQVVRGDSAAYFCASSDGGGTPKETQYFGPGTRLLVL.

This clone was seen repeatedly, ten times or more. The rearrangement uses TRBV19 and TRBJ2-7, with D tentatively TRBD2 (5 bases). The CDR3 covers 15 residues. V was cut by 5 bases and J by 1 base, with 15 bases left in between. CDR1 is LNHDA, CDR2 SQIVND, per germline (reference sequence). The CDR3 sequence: CASSPLYGVSYEQYF. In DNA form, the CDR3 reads TGTGCCAGTAGTCCCCTATACGGGGTTTCCTACGAGCAGTACTTC.

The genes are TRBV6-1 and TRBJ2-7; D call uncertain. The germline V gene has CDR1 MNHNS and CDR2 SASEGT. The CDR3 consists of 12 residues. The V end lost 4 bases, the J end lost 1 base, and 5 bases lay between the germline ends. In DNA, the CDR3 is TGTGCCAGCAGTGTTCAGTCCTACGAGCAGTACTTC. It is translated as CASSVQSYEQYF.

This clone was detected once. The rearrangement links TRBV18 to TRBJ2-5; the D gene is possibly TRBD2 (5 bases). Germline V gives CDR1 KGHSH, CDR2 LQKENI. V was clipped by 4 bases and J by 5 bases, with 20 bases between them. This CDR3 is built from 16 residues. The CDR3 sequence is CASSHPGEQARETQYF. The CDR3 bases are TGTGCCAGCTCACACCCCGGGGAGCAGGCGAGGGAGACCCAGTACTTC.

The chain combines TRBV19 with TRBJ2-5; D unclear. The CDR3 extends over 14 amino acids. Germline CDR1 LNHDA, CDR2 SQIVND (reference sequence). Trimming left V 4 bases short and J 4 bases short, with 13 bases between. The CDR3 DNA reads TGTGCCAGTAGTACTAGAGGAAAATCAGAGACCCAGTACTTC. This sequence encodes CASSTRGKSETQYF.

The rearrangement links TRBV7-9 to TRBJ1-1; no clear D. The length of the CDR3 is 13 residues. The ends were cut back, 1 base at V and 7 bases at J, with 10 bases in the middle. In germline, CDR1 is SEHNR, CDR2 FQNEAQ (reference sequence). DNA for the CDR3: TGTGCCAGCAGCTTAGTCTTATCGGGTGAAGCTTTCTTT. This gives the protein CASSLVLSGEAFF.

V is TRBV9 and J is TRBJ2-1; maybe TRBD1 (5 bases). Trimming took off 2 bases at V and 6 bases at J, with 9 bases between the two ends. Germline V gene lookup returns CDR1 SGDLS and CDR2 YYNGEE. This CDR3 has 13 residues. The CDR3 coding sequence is TGTGCCAGCAGCGTTAGGGGATCCAATGAGCAGTTCTTC. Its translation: CASSVRGSNEQFF. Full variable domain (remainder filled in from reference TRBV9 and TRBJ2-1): DSGVTQTPKHLITATGQRVTLRCSPRSGDLSVYWYQQSLDQGLQFLIQYYNGEERAKGNILERFSAQQFPDLHSELNLSSLELGDSALYFCASSVRGSNEQFFGPGTRLTVL.

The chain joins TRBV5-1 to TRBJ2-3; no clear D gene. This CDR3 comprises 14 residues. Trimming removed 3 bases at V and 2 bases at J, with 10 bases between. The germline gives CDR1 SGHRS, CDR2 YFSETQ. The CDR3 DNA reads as TGCGCCAGCAGCTCCACCCGGCCCACAGATACGCAGTATTTT. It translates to CASSSTRPTDTQYF.

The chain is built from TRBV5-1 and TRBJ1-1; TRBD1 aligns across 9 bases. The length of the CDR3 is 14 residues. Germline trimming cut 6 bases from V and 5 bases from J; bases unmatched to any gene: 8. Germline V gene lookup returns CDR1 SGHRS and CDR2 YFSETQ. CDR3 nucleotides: TGCGCCAGCATAAAAGGGACAGGGAGAACTGAAGCTTTCTTT. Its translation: CASIKGTGRTEAFF.

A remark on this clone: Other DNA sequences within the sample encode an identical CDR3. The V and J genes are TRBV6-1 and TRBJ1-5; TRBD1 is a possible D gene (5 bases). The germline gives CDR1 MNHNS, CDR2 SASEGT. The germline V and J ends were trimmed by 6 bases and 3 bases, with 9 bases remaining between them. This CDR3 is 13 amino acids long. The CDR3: CASREGPNQPQHF. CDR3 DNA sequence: TGTGCCAGCAGGGAGGGACCCAATCAGCCCCAGCATTTT.

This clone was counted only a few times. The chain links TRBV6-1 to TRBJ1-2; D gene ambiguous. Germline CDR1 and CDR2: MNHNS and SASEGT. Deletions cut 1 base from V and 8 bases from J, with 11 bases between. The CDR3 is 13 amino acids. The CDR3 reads CASSEGWTFGYTF. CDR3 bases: TGTGCCAGCAGTGAAGGGTGGACGTTCGGCTACACCTTC.

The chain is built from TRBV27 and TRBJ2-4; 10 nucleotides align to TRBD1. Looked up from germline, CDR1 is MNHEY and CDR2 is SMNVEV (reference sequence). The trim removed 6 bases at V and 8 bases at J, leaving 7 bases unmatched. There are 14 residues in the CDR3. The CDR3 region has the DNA TGTGCCAGCAGCAAAGACAGGGGGCTAGACATTCAGTACTTC. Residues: CASSKDRGLDIQYF.

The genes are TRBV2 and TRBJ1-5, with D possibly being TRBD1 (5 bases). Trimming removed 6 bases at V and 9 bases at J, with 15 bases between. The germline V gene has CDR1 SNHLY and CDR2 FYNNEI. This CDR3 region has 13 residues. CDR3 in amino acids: CASRGPPDGPQHF. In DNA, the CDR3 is TGTGCCAGCAGGGGACCCCCAGACGGGCCCCAGCATTTT. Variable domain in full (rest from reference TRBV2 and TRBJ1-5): EPEVTQTPSHQVTQMGQEVILRCVPISNHLYFYWYRQILGQKVEFLVSFYNNEISEKSEIFDDQFSVERPDGSNFTLKIRSTKLEDSAMYFCASRGPPDGPQHFGDGTRLSIL.

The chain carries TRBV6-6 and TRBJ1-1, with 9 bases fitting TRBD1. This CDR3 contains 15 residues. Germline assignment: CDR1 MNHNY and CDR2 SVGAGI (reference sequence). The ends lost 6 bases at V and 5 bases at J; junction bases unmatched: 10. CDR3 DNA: TGTGCCAGCAGACTACCGGGACAGGGAAATACTGAAGCTTTCTTT. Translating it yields CASRLPGQGNTEAFF.

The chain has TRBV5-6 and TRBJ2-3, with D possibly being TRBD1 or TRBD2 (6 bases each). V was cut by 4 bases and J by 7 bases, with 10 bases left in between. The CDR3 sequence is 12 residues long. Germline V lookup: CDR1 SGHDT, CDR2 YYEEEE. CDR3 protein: CASSPGGNTQYF. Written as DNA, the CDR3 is TGTGCCAGCAGCCCCGGGGGCAATACGCAGTATTTT.

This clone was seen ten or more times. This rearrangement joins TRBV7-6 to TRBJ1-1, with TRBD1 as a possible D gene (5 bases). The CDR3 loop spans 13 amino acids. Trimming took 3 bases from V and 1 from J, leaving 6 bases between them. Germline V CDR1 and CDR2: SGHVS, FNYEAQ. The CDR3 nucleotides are TGTGCCAGCAGCTTGGACAAGAACACTGAAGCTTTCTTT. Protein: CASSLDKNTEAFF.

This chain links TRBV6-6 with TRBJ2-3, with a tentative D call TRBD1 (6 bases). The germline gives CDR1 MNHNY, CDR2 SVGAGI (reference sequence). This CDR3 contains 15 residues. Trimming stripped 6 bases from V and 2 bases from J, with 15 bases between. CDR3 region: CASRHRTGYTDTQYF. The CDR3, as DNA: TGTGCCAGCAGGCATAGAACAGGGTACACAGATACGCAGTATTTT.

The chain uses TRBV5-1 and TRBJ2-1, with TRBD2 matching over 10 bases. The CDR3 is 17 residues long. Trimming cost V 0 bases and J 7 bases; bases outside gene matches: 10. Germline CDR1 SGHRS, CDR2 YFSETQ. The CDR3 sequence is CASSLGGSSGSQNEQFF. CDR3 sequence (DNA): TGCGCCAGCAGCTTGGGGGGATCTAGCGGGAGTCAGAATGAGCAGTTCTTC.

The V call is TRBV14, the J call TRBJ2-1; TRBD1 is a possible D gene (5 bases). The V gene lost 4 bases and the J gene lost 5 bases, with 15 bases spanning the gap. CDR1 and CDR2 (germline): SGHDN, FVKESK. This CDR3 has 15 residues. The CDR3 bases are TGTGCCAGCAGCCGGACAAAACGATCGCACAATGAGCAGTTCTTC. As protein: CASSRTKRSHNEQFF.

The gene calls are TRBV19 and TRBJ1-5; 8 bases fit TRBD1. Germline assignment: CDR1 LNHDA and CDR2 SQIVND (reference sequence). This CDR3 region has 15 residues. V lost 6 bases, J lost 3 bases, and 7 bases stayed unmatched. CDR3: CASSITDRDNQPQHF. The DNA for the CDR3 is TGTGCCAGTAGCATCACGGACAGGGACAATCAGCCCCAGCATTTT. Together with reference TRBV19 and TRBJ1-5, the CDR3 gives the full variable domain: DGGITQSPKYLFRKEGQNVTLSCEQNLNHDAMYWYRQDPGQGLRLIYYSQIVNDFQKGDIAEGYSVSREKKESFPLTVTSAQKNPTAFYLCASSITDRDNQPQHFGDGTRLSIL.

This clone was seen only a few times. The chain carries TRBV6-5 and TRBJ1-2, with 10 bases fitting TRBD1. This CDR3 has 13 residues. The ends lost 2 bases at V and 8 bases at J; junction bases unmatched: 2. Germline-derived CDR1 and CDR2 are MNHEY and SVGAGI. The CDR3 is CASSYGDRGGYTF. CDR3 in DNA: TGTGCCAGCAGTTACGGGGACAGGGGCGGCTACACCTTC.

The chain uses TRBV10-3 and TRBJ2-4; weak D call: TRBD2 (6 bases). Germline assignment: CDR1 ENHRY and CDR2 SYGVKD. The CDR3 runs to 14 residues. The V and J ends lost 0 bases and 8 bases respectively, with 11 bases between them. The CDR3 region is CAISESGTGDIQYF. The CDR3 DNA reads TGTGCCATCAGTGAGTCGGGTACGGGGGACATTCAGTACTTC.